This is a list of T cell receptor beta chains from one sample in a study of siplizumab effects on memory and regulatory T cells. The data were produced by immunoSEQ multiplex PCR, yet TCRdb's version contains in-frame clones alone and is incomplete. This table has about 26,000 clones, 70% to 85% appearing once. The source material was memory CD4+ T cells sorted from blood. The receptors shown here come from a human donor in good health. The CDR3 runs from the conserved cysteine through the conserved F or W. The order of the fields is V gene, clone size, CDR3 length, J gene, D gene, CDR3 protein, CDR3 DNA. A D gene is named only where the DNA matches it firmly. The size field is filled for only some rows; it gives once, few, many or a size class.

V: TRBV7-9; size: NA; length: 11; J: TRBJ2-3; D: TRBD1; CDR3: CACRGTDTQYF; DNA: TGTGCCTGCAGGGGGACAGATACGCAGTATTTT
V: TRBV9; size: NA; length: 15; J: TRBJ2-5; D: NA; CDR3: CASSVGGGHKETQYF; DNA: TGTGCCAGCAGCGTCGGGGGAGGCCATAAAGAGACCCAGTACTTC
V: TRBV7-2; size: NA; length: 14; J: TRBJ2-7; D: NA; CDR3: CASSFQVGAYEQYF; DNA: TGTGCCAGCAGCTTCCAAGTGGGCGCCTACGAGCAGTACTTC
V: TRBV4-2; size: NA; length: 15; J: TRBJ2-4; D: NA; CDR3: CASSAQQGGKNIQYF; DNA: TGTGCCAGCAGCGCTCAACAGGGTGGCAAAAACATTCAGTACTTC
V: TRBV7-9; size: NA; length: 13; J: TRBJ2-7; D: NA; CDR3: CASSLLGDHEQYF; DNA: TGTGCCAGCAGCTTACTGGGGGACCACGAGCAGTACTTC
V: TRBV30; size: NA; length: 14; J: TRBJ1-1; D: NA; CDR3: CACVRGRVNTEAFF; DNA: TGTGCCTGTGTGAGGGGCCGCGTAAACACTGAAGCTTTCTTT
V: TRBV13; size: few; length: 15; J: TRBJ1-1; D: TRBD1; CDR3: CASSQTEGTAVEAFF; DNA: TGTGCCAGCAGCCAAACGGAAGGGACAGCGGTCGAAGCTTTCTTT
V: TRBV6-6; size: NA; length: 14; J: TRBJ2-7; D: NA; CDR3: CATSHDGLGYEQYF; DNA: TGTGCCACCTCGCACGACGGTCTAGGCTACGAGCAGTACTTC
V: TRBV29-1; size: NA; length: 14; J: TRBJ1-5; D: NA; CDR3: CSVSGTNRGQPQHF; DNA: TGCAGCGTAAGTGGGACAAACCGGGGGCAGCCCCAGCATTTT
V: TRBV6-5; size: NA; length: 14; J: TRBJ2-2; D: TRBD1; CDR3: CASSPGQSNGELFF; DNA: TGTGCCAGCAGTCCGGGACAGTCCAACGGGGAGCTGTTTTTT
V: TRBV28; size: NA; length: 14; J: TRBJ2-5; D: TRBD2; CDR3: CASSFRAGGETQYF; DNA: TGTGCCAGCAGTTTCCGGGCGGGGGGGGAGACCCAGTACTTC
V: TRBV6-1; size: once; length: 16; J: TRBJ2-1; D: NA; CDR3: CASSELAGMTYNEQFF; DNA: TGTGCCAGCAGTGAATTGGCGGGAATGACATACAATGAGCAGTTCTTC
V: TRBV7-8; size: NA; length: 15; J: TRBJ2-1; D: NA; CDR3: CASSLAVWGDKGQFF; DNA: TGTGCCAGCAGCTTAGCGGTTTGGGGAGACAAGGGGCAGTTCTTC
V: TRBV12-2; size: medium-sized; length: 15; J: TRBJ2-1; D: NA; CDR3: CASRLARTVYNEQFF; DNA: TGTGCAAGTCGCTTAGCGAGGACGGTTTACAATGAGCAGTTCTTC
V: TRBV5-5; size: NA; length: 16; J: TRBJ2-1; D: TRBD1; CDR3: CASSRRTGYSYNEQFF; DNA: TGTGCCAGCAGCCGCCGGACAGGGTACTCTTACAATGAGCAGTTCTTC
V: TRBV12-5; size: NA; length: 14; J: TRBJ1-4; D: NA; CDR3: CASGLVPPGAKLFF; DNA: TGTGCTAGTGGTTTGGTACCTCCGGGGGCAAAACTGTTTTTT
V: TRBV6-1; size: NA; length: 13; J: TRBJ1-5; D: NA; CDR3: CASSEGLYQPQHF; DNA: TGTGCCAGCAGTGAAGGGCTCTATCAGCCCCAGCATTTT
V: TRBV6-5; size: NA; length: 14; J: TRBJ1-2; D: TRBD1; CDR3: CASSSAGTGDGYTF; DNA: TGTGCCAGCAGTTCCGCCGGGACAGGGGATGGCTACACCTTC
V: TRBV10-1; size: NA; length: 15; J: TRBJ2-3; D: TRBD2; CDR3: CASSPSGSSTDTQYF; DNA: TGCGCCAGCAGCCCTAGCGGATCTAGCACAGATACGCAGTATTTT
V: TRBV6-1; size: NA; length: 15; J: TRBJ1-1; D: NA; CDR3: CASSKTGWGRTEAFF; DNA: TGTGCCAGCAGTAAAACGGGATGGGGGCGGACTGAAGCTTTCTTT
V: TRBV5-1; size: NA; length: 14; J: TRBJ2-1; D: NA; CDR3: CASRGQGSYNEQFF; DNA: TGCGCCAGCAGAGGCCAGGGCTCCTACAATGAGCAGTTCTTC
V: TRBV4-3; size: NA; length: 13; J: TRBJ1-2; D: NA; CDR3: CASSQLTREGYTF; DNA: TGCGCCAGCAGCCAACTCACAAGGGAAGGCTACACCTTC
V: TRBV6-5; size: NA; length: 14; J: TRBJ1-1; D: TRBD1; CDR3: CASSPRQGNTEAFF; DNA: TGTGCCAGCAGCCCCCGACAGGGGAACACTGAAGCTTTCTTT
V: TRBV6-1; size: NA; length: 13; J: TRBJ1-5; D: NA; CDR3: CASRQDTPQPQHF; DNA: TGTGCCAGCCGCCAAGACACTCCCCAGCCCCAGCATTTT
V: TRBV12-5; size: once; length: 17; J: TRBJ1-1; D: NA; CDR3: CASGPGRGAGRNTEAFF; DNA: TGTGCTAGTGGTCCAGGACGAGGGGCTGGGAGGAACACTGAAGCTTTCTTT
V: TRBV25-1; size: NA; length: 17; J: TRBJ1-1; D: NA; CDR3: CASSEGGSEGRVTEAFF; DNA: TGTGCCAGCAGTGAAGGAGGGAGCGAGGGTAGGGTCACTGAAGCTTTCTTT
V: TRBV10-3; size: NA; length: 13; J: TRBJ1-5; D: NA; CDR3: CAISDGQGAPQHF; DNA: TGTGCCATCAGTGATGGGCAGGGAGCGCCCCAGCATTTT
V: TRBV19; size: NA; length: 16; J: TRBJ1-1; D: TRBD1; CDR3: CASRSPDRVRYTEAFF; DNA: TGTGCCAGTAGGAGCCCGGACAGGGTAAGGTACACTGAAGCTTTCTTT
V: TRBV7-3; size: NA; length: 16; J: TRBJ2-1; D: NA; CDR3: CASSLGAGYLYNEQFF; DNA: TGTGCCAGCAGCTTAGGGGCAGGTTACCTCTACAATGAGCAGTTCTTC
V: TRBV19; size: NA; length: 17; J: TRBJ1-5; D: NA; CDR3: CATRQSGLSPGNQPQHF; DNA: TGTGCCACCCGACAGTCCGGACTCAGCCCGGGCAATCAGCCCCAGCATTTT
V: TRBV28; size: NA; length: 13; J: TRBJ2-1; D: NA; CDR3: CASSAITDSFQFF; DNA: TGTGCCAGCAGCGCCATCACGGACAGTTTTCAGTTCTTC
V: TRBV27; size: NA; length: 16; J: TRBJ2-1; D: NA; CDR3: CASSRLGLAIYNEQFF; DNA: TGTGCCAGCAGTAGACTGGGGCTCGCAATTTACAATGAGCAGTTCTTC
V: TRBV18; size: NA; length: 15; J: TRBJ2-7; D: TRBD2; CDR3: CASSPRSSGIYEQYF; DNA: TGTGCCAGCTCACCCCGGAGTAGCGGGATTTACGAGCAGTACTTC
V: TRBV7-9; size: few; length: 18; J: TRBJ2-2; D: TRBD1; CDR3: CASSLGLGQGANTGELFF; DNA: TGTGCCAGCAGCTTAGGGCTTGGACAGGGGGCGAACACCGGGGAGCTGTTTTTT
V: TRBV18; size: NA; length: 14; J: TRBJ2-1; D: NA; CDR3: CASSPTTAEGEQFF; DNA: TGTGCCAGCTCACCAACGACGGCGGAAGGTGAGCAGTTCTTC
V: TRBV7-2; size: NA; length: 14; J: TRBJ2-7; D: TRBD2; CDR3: CASSLMREDYEQYF; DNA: TGTGCCAGCAGCTTAATGCGGGAGGACTACGAGCAGTACTTC
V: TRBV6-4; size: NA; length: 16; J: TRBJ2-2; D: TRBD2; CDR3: CASSDFSGNLPGELFF; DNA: TGTGCCAGCAGTGACTTTAGCGGGAATCTTCCCGGGGAGCTGTTTTTT
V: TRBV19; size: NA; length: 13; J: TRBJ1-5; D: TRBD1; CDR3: CASNPDRAQPQHF; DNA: TGTGCCAGTAATCCCGACAGGGCCCAGCCCCAGCATTTT
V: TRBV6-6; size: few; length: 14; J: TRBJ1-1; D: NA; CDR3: CASSWRRGADEAFF; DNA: TGTGCCAGCAGTTGGAGACGGGGGGCTGATGAAGCTTTCTTT
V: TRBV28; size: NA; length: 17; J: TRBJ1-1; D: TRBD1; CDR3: CASSLSQGAGMNTEAFF; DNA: TGTGCCAGCAGTCTATCCCAGGGGGCGGGGATGAACACTGAAGCTTTCTTT
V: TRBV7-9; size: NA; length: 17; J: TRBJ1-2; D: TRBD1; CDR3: CASSYGTGGASGYGYTF; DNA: TGTGCCAGCAGTTACGGGACAGGGGGCGCTTCTGGCTATGGCTACACCTTC
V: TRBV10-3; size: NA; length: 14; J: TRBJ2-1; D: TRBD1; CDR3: CAISSGTGVNEQFF; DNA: TGTGCCATCAGTTCCGGGACAGGGGTAAATGAGCAGTTCTTC